This T cell receptor (beta chain) was profiled in a study of early stage breast cancer tumors. Regarding the study as a whole: Functional markers like CD4, CD8 and FOXP3 were missed in bulk sequencing. Tumors had about 2.3-fold higher T cell density than normal breast.

Per the germline V gene, CDR1 is KGHSH and CDR2 is LQKENI. CDR3 length: 17 amino acids. Trimming took 2 bases from V and 0 from J, leaving 11 bases between them. TCRdb's table, derived via immunoSEQ multiplex PCR, lists solely in-frame clones and lacks some. The sample has tens of thousands of clones; roughly 69% are singletons. Comment on this clone: Antigen unknown.

Sequenced sample: blood. The receptor was isolated from a person aged 45-60 years with breast cancer. This chain links TRBV18 with TRBJ1-6, with no clear D. CDR3 DNA: TGTGCCAGCTCACCAACAGCGGGGAGCTCCTATAATTCACCCCTCCACTTT. Translation: CASSPTAGSSYNSPLHF. Full variable domain (rest looked up from reference TRBV18 and TRBJ1-6): NAGVMQNPRHLVRRRGQEARLRCSPMKGHSHVYWYRQLPEEGLKFMVYLQKENIIDESGMPKERFSAEFPKEGPSILRIQQVVRGDSAAYFCASSPTAGSSYNSPLHFGNGTRLTVT.